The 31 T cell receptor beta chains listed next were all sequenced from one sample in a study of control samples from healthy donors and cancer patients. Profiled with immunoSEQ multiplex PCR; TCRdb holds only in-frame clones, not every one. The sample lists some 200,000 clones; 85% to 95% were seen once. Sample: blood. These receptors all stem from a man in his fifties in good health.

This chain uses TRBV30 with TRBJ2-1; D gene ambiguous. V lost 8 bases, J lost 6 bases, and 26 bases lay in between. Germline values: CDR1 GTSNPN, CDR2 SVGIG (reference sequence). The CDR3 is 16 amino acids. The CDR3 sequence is CALVERMGRVRNEQFF. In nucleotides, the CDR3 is TGTGCCCTGGTGGAAAGAATGGGTCGGGTTCGCAATGAGCAGTTCTTC.

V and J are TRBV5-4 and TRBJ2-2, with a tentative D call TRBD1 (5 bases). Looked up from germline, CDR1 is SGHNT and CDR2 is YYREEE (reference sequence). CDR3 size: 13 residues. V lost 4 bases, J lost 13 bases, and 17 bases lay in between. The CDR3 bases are TGTGCCAGCAGCCTGGGGCTTCGTGACGTGCTGTTTTTT. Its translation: CASSLGLRDVLFF.

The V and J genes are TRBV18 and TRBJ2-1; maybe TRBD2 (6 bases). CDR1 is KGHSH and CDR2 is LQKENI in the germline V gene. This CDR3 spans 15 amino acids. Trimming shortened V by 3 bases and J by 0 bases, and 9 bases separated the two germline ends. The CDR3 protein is CASSPLGGSYNEQFF. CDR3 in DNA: TGTGCCAGCTCACCGCTGGGGGGCTCCTACAATGAGCAGTTCTTC.

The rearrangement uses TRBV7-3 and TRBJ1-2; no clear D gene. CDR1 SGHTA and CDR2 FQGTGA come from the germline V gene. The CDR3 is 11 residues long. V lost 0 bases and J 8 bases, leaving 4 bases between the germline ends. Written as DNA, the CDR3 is TGTGCCAGCAGCTTAACTGGGGGCTACACCTTC. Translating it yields CASSLTGGYTF.

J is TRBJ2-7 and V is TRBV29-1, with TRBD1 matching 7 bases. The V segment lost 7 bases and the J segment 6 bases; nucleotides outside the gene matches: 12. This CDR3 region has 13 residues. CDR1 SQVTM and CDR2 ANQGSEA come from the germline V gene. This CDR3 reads CSARGTPIPEQYF. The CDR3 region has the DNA TGCAGCGCCAGGGGGACCCCTATACCCGAGCAGTACTTC.

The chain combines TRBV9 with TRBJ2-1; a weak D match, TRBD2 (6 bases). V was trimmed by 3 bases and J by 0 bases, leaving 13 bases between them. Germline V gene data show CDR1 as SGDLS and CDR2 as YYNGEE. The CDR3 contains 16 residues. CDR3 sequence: CASSAKGDFSYNEQFF. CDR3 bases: TGTGCCAGCAGCGCGAAAGGGGACTTCTCCTACAATGAGCAGTTCTTC. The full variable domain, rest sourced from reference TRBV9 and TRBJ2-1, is DSGVTQTPKHLITATGQRVTLRCSPRSGDLSVYWYQQSLDQGLQFLIQYYNGEERAKGNILERFSAQQFPDLHSELNLSSLELGDSALYFCASSAKGDFSYNEQFFGPGTRLTVL.

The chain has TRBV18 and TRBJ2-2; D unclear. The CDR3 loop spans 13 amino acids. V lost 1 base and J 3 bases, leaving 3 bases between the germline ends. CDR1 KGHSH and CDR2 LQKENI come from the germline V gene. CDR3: CASSPQDTGELFF. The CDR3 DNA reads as TGTGCCAGCTCACCACAAGACACCGGGGAGCTGTTTTTT.

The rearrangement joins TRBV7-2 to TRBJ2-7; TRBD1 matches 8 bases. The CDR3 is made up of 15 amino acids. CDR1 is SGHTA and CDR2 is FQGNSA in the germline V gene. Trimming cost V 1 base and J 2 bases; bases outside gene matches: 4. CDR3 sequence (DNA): TGTGCCAGCAGCTTAGGCAGGGGGCCCCCCTACGAGCAGTACTTC. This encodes CASSLGRGPPYEQYF. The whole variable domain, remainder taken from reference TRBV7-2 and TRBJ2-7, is GAGVSQSPSNKVTEKGKDVELRCDPISGHTALYWYRQSLGQGLEFLIYFQGNSAPDKSGLPSDRFSAERTGGSVSTLTIQRTQQEDSAVYLCASSLGRGPPYEQYFGPGTRLTVT.

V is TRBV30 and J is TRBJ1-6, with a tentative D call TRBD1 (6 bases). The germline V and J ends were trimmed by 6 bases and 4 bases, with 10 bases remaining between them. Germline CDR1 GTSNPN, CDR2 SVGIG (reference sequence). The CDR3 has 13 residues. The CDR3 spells CACSDSYNSPLHF. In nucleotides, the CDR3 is TGTGCCTGTTCGGACAGTTATAATTCACCCCTCCACTTT.

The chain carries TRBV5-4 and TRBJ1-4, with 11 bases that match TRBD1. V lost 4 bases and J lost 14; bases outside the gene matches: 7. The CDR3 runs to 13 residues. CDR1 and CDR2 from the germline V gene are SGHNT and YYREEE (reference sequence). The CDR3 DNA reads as TGTGCCAGCAGCCCCCGAGGACAGGGGGCCCTGTTTTTT. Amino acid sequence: CASSPRGQGALFF.

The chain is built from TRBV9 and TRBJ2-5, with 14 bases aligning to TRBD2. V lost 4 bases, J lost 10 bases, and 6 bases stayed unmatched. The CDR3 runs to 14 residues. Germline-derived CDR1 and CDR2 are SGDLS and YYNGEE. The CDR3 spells CASSPQTSGGVQYF. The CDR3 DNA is TGTGCCAGCAGCCCCCAGACTAGCGGGGGGGTCCAGTACTTC.

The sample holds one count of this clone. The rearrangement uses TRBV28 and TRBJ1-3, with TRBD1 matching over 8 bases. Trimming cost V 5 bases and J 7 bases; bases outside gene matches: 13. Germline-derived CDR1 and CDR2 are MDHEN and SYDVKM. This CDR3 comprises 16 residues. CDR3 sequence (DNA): TGTGCCAGCAGTCCACGCGTAGGCCAGGGGGCGAACACCATATATTTT. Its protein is CASSPRVGQGANTIYF.

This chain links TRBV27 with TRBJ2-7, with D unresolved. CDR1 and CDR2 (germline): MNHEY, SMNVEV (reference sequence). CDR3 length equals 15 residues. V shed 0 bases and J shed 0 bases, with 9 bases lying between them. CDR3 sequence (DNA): TGTGCCAGCAGTTTATCGGCCCAGTTCTCCTACGAGCAGTACTTC. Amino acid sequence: CASSLSAQFSYEQYF.

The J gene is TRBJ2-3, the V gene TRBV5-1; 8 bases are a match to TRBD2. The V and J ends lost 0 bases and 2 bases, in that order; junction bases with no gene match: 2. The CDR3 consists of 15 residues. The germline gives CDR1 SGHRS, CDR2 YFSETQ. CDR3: CASSLDGGATDTQYF. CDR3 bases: TGCGCCAGCAGCTTGGACGGGGGGGCCACAGATACGCAGTATTTT.

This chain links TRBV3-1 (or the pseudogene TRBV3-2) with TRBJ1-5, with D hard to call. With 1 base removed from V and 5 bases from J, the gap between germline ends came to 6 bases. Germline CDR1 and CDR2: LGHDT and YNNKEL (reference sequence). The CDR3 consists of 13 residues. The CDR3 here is CASSQGRDQPQHF. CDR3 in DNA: TGTGCCAGCAGCCAAGGACGCGATCAGCCCCAGCATTTT.

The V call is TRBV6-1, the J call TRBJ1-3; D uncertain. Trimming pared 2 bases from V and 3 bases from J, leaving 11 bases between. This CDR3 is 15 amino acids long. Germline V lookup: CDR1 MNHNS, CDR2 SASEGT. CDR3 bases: TGTGCCAGCAGTGAAAATCCCGCGAGTGGAAACACCATATATTTT. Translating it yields CASSENPASGNTIYF.

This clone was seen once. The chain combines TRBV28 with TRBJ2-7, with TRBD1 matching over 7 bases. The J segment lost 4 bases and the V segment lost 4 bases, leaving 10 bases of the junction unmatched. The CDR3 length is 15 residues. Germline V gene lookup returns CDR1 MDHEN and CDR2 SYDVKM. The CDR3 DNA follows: TGTGCCAGCAGTTCCCCGGCAGGGGGAGTTTACGAGCAGTACGTC. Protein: CASSSPAGGVYEQYV.

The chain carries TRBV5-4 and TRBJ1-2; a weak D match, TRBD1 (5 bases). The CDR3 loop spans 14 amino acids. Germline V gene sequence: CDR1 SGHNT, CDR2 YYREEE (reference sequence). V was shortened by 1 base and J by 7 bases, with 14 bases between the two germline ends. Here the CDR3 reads CASSLSGQGRGYTF. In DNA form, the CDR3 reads TGTGCCAGCAGCTTGAGCGGGCAGGGACGTGGCTACACCTTC.

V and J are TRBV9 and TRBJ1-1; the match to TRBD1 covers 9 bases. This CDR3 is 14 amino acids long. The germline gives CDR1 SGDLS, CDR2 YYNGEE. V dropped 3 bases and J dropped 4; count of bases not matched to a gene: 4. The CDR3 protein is CASSAQGASTEAFF. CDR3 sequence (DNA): TGTGCCAGCAGCGCACAGGGGGCCAGCACTGAAGCTTTCTTT. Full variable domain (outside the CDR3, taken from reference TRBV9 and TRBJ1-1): DSGVTQTPKHLITATGQRVTLRCSPRSGDLSVYWYQQSLDQGLQFLIQYYNGEERAKGNILERFSAQQFPDLHSELNLSSLELGDSALYFCASSAQGASTEAFFGQGTRLTVV.

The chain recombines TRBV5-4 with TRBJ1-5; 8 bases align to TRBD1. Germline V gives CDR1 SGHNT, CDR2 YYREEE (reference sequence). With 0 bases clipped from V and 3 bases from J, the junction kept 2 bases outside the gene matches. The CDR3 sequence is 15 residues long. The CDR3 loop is CASSLGTGFNQPQHF. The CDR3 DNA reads TGTGCCAGCAGCTTGGGGACAGGGTTCAATCAGCCCCAGCATTTT.

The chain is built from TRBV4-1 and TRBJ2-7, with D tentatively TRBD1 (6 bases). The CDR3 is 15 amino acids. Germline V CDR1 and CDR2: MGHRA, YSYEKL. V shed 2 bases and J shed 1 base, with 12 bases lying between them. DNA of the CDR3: TGCGCCAGCAGCCAATGGGAACAGGGATCCTACGAGCAGTACTTC. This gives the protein CASSQWEQGSYEQYF.

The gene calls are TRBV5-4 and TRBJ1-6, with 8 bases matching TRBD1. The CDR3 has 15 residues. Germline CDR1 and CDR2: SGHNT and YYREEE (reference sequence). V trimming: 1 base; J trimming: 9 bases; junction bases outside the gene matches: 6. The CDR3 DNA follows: TGTGCCAGCAGCTTGTCTCAGGGGGCGGTTTCACCCCTCCACTTT. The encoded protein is CASSLSQGAVSPLHF.

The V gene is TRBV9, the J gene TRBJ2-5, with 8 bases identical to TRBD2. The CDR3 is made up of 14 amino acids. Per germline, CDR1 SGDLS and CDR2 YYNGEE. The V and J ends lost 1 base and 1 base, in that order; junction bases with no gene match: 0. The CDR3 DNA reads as TGTGCCAGCAGCGTACGGGGGGGCCAAGAGACCCAGTACTTC. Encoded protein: CASSVRGGQETQYF.

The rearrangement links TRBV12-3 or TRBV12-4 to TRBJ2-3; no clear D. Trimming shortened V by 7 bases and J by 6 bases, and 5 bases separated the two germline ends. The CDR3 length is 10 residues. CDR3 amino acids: CASTGDTQYF. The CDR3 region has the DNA TGTGCCAGCACCGGGGATACGCAGTATTTT.

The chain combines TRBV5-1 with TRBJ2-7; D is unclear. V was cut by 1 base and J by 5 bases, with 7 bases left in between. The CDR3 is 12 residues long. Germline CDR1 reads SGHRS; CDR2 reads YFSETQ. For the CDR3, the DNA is TGCGCCAGCAGCTTGTTAAGGGACGAGCAGTACGTC. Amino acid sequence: CASSLLRDEQYV.

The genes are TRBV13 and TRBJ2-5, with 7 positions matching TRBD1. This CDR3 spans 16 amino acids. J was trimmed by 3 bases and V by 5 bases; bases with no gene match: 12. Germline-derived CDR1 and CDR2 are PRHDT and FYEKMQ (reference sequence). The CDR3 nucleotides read TGTGCCAGCAGCCACCGACGAGGGGGCCAAGAAGAGACCCAGTACTTC. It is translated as CASSHRRGGQEETQYF. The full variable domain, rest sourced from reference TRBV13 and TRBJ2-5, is AAGVIQSPRHLIKEKRETATLKCYPIPRHDTVYWYQQGPGQDPQFLISFYEKMQSDKGSIPDRFSAQQFSDYHSELNMSSLELGDSALYFCASSHRRGGQEETQYFGPGTRLLVL.

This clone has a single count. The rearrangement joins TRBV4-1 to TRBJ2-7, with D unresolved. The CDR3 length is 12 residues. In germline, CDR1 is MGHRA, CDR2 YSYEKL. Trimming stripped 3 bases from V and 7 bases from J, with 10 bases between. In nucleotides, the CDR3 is TGCGCCAGCAGCCATGAACAGCGAGAGCAGTACTTC. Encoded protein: CASSHEQREQYF.

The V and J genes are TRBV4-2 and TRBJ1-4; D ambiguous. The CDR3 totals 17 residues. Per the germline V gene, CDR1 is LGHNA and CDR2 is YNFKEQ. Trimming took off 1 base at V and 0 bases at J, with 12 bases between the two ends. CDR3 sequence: CASSQADKPATNEKLFF. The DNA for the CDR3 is TGTGCCAGCAGCCAAGCCGACAAGCCTGCAACTAATGAAAAACTGTTTTTT.

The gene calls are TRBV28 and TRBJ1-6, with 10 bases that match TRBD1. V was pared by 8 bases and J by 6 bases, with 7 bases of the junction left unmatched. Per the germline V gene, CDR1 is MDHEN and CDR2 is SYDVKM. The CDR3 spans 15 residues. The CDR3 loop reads CASGGQGPRNSPLHF. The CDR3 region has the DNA TGTGCCAGCGGGGGACAGGGGCCCCGTAATTCACCCCTCCACTTT.

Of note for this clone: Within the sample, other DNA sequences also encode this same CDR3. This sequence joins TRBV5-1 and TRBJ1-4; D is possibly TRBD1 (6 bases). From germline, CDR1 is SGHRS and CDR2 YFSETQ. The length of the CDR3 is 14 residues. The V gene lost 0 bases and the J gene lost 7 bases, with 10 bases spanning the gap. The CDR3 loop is CASSLGGLGEKLFF. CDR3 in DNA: TGCGCCAGCAGCTTGGGGGGGCTTGGTGAAAAACTGTTTTTT.

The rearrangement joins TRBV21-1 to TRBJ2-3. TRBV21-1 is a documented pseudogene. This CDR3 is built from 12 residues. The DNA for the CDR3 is TGTGCCGGTCGAACCCTCACAGATACGCAGTATTTT. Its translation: CAGRTLTDTQYF.